Listed below are T cell receptor beta chains from one sample, sequenced in a study of siplizumab effects on memory and regulatory T cells. Generated by immunoSEQ multiplex PCR, the TCRdb table keeps only in-frame clones and is missing some. The data show about 87,000 clones, approximately 86% seen once. Input material: Tregs sorted from blood. The receptors shown here come from a human donor in good health. Each CDR3 is given with its conserved first and last residue. Each record gives: D gene, J gene, V gene, CDR3 protein. D genes are given only for firm matches.

>.|TRBJ1-5|TRBV28
CASTIVGWSNQPQHF
>.|TRBJ2-6|TRBV29-1
CSVRGSGASGANVLTF
>.|TRBJ1-5|TRBV7-8
CASSPGAQVGQPQHF
>.|TRBJ2-1|TRBV7-9
CASTHNNEQFF
>.|TRBJ1-5|TRBV6-6
CASSGSGSNQPQHF
>.|TRBJ1-1|TRBV19
CASSIPSGRPGLRNTEAFF
>.|TRBJ2-4|TRBV5-6
CASSSEGRQWFQYF
>.|TRBJ2-7|TRBV29-1
CSVDTADLREQYF
>.|TRBJ1-2|TRBV4-1
CASSQGVAARANYGYTF
>.|TRBJ2-3|TRBV5-5
CASSLAGPSTDTQYF
>TRBD1|TRBJ1-2|TRBV6-5
CASGTGYGYTF
>TRBD2|TRBJ2-2|TRBV7-6
CASSRRTSGSGELFF
>.|TRBJ1-2|TRBV2
CASNWDGDNYGYTF
>.|TRBJ1-2|TRBV6-6
CASSYGRYGYTF
>.|TRBJ2-5|TRBV5-1
CASSGFETQYF
>.|TRBJ1-1|TRBV28
CASRDGPNTEAFF
>.|TRBJ1-5|TRBV11-2
CASSQDGLGNQPQHF
>.|TRBJ2-5|TRBV7-2
CASSLFQGTAGGETQYF
>.|TRBJ1-1|TRBV19
CATIRAPGYTEAFF
>.|TRBJ2-7|TRBV19
CASSPRTVSYEQYF
>TRBD1|TRBJ1-1|TRBV6-1
CASSRDRANTEAFF
>.|TRBJ1-2|TRBV4-3
CASSQILGGRYGYTF
>.|TRBJ2-7|TRBV20-1
CSARGRDEQYF
>.|TRBJ1-1|TRBV7-9
CASSVHRDNTEAFF
>.|TRBJ2-1|TRBV18
CASSPRQGSNNEQFF
>.|TRBJ1-5|TRBV6-6
CASSYGREGGQPQHF
>.|TRBJ1-1|TRBV4-1
CASSHDYPTGPEAFF
>.|TRBJ2-2|TRBV5-6
CASSLTGRVTGELFF
>.|TRBJ2-1|TRBV7-8
CASRREGIRHSSYNEQFF
>.|TRBJ2-3|TRBV25-1
CASSEYRGLDTQYF